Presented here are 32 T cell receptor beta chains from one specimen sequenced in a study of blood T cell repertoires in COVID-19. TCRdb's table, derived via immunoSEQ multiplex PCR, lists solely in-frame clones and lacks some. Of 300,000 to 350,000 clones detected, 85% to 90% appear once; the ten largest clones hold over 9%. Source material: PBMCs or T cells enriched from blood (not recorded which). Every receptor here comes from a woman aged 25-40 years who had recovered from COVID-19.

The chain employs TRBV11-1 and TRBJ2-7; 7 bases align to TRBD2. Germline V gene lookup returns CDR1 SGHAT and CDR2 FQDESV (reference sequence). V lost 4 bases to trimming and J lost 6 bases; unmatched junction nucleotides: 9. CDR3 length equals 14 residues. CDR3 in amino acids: CASSYSNGLVEQYF. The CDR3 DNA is TGTGCCAGCAGCTACTCAAACGGACTAGTCGAGCAGTACTTC. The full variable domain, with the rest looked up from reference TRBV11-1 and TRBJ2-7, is EAEVAQSPRYKITEKSQAVAFWCDPISGHATLYWYRQILGQGPELLVQFQDESVVDDSQLPKDRFSAERLKGVDSTLKIQPAELGDSAMYLCASSYSNGLVEQYFGPGTRLTVT.

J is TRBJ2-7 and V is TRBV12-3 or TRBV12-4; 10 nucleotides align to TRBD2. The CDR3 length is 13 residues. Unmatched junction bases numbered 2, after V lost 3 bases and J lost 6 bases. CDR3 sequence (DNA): TGTGCCAGCAGTTTTGAGCGGGAGGGCGAGCAGTACTTC. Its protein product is CASSFEREGEQYF.

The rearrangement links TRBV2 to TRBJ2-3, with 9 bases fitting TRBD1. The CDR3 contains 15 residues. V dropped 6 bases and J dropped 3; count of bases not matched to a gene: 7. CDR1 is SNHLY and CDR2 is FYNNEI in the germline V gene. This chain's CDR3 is CASSAQGTGTDTQYF. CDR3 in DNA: TGTGCCAGCAGCGCTCAAGGGACAGGGACAGATACGCAGTATTTT.

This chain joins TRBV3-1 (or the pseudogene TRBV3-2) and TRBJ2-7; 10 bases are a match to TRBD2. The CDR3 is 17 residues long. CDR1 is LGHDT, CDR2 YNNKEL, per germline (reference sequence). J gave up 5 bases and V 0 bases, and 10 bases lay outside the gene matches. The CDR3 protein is CASSQDLSGGALHEQYF. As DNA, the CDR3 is TGTGCCAGCAGCCAAGACCTAAGCGGGGGGGCCCTCCACGAGCAGTACTTC.

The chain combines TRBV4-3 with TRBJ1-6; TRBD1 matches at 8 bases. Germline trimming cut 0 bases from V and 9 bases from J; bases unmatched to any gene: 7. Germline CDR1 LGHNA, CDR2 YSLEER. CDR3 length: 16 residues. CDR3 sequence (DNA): TGCGCCAGCAGCCAAGAGTTGCGACAGGGGATTTCACCCCTCCACTTT. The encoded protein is CASSQELRQGISPLHF.

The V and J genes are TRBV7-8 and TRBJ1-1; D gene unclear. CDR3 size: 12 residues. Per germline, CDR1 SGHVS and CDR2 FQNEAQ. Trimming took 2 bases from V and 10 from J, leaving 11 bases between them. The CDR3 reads CASSLSKGGAFF. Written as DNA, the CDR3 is TGTGCCAGCAGCTTAAGTAAGGGAGGAGCTTTCTTT.

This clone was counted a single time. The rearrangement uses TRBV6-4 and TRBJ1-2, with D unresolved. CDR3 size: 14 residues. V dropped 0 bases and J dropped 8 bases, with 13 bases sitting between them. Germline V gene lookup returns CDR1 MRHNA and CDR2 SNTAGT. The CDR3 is CASSDSGELGGYTF. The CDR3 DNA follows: TGTGCCAGCAGTGACTCTGGGGAGTTGGGGGGCTACACCTTC.

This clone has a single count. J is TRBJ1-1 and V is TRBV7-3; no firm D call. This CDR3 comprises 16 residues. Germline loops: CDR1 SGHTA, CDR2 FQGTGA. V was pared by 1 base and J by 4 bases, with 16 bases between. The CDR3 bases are TGTGCCAGCAGCTTAAAAGACGGAGGGTTCGGCACTGAAGCTTTCTTT. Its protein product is CASSLKDGGFGTEAFF.

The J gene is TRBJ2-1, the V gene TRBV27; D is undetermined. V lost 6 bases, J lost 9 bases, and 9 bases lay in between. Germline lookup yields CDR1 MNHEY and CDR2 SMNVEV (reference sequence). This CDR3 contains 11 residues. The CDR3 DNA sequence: TGTGCCAGCAGGGTTGGAGCTGAGCAGTTCTTC. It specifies CASRVGAEQFF.

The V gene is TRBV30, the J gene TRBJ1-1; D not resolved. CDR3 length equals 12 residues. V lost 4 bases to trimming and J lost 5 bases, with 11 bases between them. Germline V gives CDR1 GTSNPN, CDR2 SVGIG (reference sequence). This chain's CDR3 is CAWKPLRTEAFF. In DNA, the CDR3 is TGTGCCTGGAAACCATTACGGACTGAAGCTTTCTTT.

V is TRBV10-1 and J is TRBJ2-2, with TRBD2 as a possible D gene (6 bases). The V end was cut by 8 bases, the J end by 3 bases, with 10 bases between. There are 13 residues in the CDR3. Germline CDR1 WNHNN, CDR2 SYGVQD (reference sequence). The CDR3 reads CASSGLYTGELFF. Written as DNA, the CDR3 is TGCGCCAGCTCGGGACTTTACACCGGGGAGCTGTTTTTT.

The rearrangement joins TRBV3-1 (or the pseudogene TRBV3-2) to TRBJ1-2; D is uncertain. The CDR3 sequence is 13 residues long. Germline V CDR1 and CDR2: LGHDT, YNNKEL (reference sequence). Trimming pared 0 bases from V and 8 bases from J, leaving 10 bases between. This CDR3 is CASSQDVGVGYTF. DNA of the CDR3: TGTGCCAGCAGCCAAGATGTCGGGGTCGGCTACACCTTC.

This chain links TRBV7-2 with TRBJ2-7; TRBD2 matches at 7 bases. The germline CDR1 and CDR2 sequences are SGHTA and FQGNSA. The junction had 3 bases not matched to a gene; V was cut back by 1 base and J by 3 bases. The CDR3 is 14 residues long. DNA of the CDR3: TGTGCCAGCAGCTTAGAAGTAGCGGGCTACGAGCAGTACTTC. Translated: CASSLEVAGYEQYF.

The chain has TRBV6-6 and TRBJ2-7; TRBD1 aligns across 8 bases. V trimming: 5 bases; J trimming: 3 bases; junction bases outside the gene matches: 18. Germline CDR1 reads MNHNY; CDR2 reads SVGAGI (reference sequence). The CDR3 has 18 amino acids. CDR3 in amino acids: CASSLTIPGTGDLYEQYF. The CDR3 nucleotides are TGTGCCAGCAGTCTTACAATACCCGGGACAGGAGACCTCTACGAGCAGTACTTC.

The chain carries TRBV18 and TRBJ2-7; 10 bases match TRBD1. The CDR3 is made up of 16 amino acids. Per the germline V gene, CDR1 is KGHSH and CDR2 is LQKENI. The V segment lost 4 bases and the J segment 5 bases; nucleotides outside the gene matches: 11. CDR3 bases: TGTGCCAGCTCACTCATTCCGGGACAGGGGAATAACGAGCAGTACTTC. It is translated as CASSLIPGQGNNEQYF.

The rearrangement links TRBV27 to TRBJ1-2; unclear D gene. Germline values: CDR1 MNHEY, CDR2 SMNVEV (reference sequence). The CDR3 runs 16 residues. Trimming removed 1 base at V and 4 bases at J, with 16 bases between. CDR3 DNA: TGTGCCAGCAGTTTATTCGGCCGGGGTCCCAGCTATGGCTACACCTTC. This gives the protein CASSLFGRGPSYGYTF.

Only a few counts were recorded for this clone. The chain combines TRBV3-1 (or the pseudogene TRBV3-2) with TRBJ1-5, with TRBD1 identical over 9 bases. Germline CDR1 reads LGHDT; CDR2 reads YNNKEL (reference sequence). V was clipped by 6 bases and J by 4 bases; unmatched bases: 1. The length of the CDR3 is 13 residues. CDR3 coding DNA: TGTGCCAGCAGTGGGACAGGGAATCAGCCCCAGCATTTT. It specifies CASSGTGNQPQHF.

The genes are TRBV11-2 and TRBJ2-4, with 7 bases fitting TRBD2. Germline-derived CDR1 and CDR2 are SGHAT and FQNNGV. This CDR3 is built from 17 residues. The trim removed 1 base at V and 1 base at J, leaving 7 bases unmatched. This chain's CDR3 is CASSLVAGREAKNIQYF. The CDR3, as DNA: TGTGCCAGCAGCTTAGTTGCCGGGCGGGAGGCCAAAAACATTCAGTACTTC.

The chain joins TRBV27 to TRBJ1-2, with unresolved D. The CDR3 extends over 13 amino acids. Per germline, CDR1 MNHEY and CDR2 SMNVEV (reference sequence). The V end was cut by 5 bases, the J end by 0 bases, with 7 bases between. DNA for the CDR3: TGTGCCAGCAGTGACACAGCTAACTATGGCTACACCTTC. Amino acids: CASSDTANYGYTF.

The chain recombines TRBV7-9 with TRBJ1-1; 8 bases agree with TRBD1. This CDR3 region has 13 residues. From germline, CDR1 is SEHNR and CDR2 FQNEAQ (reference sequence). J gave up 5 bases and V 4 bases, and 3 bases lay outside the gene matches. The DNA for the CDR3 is TGTGCCAGCAGCTCTCAGGGGGCTACTGAAGCTTTCTTT. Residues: CASSSQGATEAFF.

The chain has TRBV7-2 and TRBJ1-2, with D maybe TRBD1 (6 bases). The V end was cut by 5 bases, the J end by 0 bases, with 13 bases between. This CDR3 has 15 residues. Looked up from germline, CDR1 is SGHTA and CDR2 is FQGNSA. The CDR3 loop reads CASSQDRNPNYGYTF. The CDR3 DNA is TGTGCCAGCAGCCAGGACAGAAACCCTAACTATGGCTACACCTTC.

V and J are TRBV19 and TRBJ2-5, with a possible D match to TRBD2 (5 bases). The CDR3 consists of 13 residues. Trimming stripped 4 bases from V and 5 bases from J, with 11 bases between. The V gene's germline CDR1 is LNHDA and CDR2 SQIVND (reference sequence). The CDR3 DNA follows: TGTGCCAGTAGTAAACGGGATCGGGAGACCCAGTACTTC. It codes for CASSKRDRETQYF.

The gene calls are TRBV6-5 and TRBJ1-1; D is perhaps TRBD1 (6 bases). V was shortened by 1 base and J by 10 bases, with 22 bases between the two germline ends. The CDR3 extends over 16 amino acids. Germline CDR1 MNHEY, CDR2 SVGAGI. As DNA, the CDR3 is TGTGCCAGCAGTTACTACGGGGGGCGCGAGTCAGGTCGAGCTTTCTTT. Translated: CASSYYGGRESGRAFF.

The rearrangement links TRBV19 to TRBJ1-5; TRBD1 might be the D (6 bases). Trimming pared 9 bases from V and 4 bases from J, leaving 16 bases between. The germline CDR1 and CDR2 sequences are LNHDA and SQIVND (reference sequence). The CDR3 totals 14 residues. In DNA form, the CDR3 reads TGTGCCAGCCAGGACCTCGGACAGAATCAGCCCCAGCATTTT. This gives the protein CASQDLGQNQPQHF.

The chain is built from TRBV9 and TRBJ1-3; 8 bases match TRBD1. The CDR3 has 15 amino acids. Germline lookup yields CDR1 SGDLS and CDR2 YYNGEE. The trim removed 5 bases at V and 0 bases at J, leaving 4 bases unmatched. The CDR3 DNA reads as TGTGCCAGCAGTACCACAGGGGGCTCTGGAAACACCATATATTTT. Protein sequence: CASSTTGGSGNTIYF.

The CDR3 loop reads CASSITGTTYEQYF. CDR3 DNA sequence: TGTGCCAGTAGTATTACAGGGACGACCTACGAGCAGTACTTC. V usage is TRBV19 and J usage is TRBJ2-7, with D possibly being TRBD1 (6 bases). CDR1 LNHDA and CDR2 SQIVND come from the germline V gene (reference sequence). This CDR3 region has 14 residues. Trimming removed 3 bases at V and 2 bases at J, with 11 bases between.

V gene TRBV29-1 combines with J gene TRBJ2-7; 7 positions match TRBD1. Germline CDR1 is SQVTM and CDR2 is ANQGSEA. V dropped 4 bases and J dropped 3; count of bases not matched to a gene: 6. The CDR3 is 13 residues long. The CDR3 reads CSVAWAGGYEQYF. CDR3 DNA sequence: TGCAGCGTTGCGTGGGCAGGGGGCTACGAGCAGTACTTC.

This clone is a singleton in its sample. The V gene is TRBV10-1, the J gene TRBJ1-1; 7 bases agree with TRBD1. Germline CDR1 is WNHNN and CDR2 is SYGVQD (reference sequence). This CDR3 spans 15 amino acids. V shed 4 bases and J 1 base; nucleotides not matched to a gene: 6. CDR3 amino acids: CASSGVRTGNTEAFF. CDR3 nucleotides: TGCGCCAGCAGTGGCGTAAGGACAGGGAACACTGAAGCTTTCTTT.

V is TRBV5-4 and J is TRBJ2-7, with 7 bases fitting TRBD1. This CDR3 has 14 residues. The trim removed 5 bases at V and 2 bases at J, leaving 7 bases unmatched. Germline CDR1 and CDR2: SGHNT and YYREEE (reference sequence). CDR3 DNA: TGTGCCAGCAGTCGACCGGGACAGCCCTACGAGCAGTACTTC. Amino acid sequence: CASSRPGQPYEQYF.

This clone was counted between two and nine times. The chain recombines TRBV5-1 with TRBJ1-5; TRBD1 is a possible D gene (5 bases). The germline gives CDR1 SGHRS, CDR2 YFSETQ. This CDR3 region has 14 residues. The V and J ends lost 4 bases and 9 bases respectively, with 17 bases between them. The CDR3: CASSPDSSQGPQHF. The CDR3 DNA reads TGCGCCAGCAGCCCAGACAGCTCCCAGGGGCCCCAGCATTTT.

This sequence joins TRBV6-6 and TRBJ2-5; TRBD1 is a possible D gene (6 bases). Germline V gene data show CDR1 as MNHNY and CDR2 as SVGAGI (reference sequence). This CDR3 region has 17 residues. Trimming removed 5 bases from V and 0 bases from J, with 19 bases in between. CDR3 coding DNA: TGTGCCAGCAGTCTGACCCTGACAGGAGCGTACCAAGAGACCCAGTACTTC. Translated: CASSLTLTGAYQETQYF.

CDR3 nucleotide sequence: TGCGCCAGCGGACAGGGTCAGGATACGCAGTATTTT. Protein product: CASGQGQDTQYF. V is TRBV5-1 and J is TRBJ2-3, with 8 bases aligning to TRBD1. The CDR3 consists of 12 residues. Germline lookup yields CDR1 SGHRS and CDR2 YFSETQ. J was trimmed by 6 bases and V by 7 bases; bases with no gene match: 4. The whole variable domain, remainder taken from reference TRBV5-1 and TRBJ2-3, is KAGVTQTPRYLIKTRGQQVTLSCSPISGHRSVSWYQQTPGQGLQFLFEYFSETQRNKGNFPGRFSGRQFSNSRSEMNVSTLELGDSALYLCASGQGQDTQYFGPGTRLTVL.